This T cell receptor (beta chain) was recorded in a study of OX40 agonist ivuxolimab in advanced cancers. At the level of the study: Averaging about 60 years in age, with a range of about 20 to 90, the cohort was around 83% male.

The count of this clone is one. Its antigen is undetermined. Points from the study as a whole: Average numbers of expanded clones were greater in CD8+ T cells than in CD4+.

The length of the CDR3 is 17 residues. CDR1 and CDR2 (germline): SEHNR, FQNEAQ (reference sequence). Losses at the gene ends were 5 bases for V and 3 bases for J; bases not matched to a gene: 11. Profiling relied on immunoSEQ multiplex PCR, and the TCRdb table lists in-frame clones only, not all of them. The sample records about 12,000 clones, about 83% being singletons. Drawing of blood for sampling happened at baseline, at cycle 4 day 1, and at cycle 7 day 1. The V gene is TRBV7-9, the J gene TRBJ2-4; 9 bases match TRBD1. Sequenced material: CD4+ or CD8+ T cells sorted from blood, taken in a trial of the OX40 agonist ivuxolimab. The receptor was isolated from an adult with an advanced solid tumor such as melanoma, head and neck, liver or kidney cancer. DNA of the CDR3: TGTGCCAGCAGCGCGCACTGGACAGGGGAAGTCAAAAACATTCAGTACTTC. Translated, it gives CASSAHWTGEVKNIQYF.